This T cell receptor (beta chain) was identified during a study of cytomegalovirus exposure and HLA in healthy donors. This PCR relied on a set of 60 Vbeta primers and 13 Jbeta primers. Clones were sequenced by immunoSEQ multiplex PCR, and TCRdb holds only the in-frame ones, with some missing. Its listing shows about 110,000 clones. This sequence originates from a man in his forties in good health and CMV-seropositive. The sample consisted of PBMCs.

The CDR3 DNA reads as TGTGCCAGCAGCCCGTTACAGGGGTACCAAGAGACCCAGTACTTC. Encoded protein: CASSPLQGYQETQYF. The J gene is TRBJ2-5, the V gene TRBV6-6, with TRBD1 identical over 7 bases. CDR1 and CDR2 from the germline V gene are MNHNY and SVGAGI (reference sequence). The CDR3 runs 15 residues. The ends lost 6 bases at V and 0 bases at J; junction bases unmatched: 7.